Described below is a single T cell receptor (beta chain) sequence and its context. Looked up from germline, CDR1 is MNHEY and CDR2 is SVGAGI. This CDR3 region has 13 residues. Trimming left V 11 bases short and J 1 base short, with 14 bases between. The assay was immunoSEQ multiplex PCR, and TCRdb's table has in-frame clones only and misses some. Of roughly 70,000 clones listed, roughly 87% were seen once; the top ten hold about 9.1%. The source of the sample is a study of blood T cell repertoires in COVID-19. The overall study: The study drew acute and convalescent COVID-19 samples from the United States, Italy and Spain.

V and J are TRBV6-5 and TRBJ1-1, with D hard to call. The receptor was derived from an elderly man with acute or convalescent COVID-19. Input material: peripheral blood. This CDR3 reads CAAGEHPNTEAFF. CDR3 bases: TGTGCCGCCGGGGAACATCCGAACACTGAAGCTTTCTTT.